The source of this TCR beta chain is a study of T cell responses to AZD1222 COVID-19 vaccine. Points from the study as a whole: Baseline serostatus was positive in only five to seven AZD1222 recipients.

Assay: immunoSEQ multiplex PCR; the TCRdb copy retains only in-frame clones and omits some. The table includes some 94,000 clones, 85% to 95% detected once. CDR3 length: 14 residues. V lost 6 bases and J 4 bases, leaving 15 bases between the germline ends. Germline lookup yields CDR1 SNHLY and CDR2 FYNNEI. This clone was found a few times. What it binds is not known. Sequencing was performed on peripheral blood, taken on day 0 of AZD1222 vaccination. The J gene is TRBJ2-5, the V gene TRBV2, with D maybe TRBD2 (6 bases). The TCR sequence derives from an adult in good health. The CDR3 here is CASRRGLAIETQYF. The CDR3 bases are TGTGCCAGCAGGAGGGGACTCGCGATAGAGACCCAGTACTTC.